This TCR beta chain stems from a study of blood T cell repertoires in COVID-19. The overall study: COVID-19 samples collected from the United States, Italy and Spain covered acute and convalescent phases. Sources were T cells, B-cell-depleted T cells, or PBMCs; the material itself was cDNA or gDNA.

As processed by the authors: Estimation of nucleated cell counts was performed using reference gene primer amplification. The method was immunoSEQ multiplex PCR; TCRdb's version includes in-frame clones alone and lacks a portion of them. V, J and clone size reflect that table, while D and trimming were determined from the DNA. This sample has about 76,000 clones; 83% occur once, and the top ten carry roughly 43%. The CDR3 covers 16 residues. V was pared by 6 bases and J by 0 bases, with 8 bases of the junction left unmatched. The germline V gene encodes CDR1 LGHDT and CDR2 YNNKEL (reference sequence).

The sample taken for sequencing was peripheral blood. This chain connects TRBV3-1 (or the pseudogene TRBV3-2) to TRBJ2-4; 7 nucleotides line up with TRBD1. The clonotype comes from an elderly man with acute or convalescent COVID-19. This chain's CDR3 is CASSTDRTLAKNIQYF. The CDR3 DNA reads as TGTGCCAGCAGTACGGACAGGACCTTAGCCAAAAACATTCAGTACTTC.